This entry lists 13 T cell receptor beta chains sequenced from one sample in a study of T cell repertoires in cytomegalovirus infection. A single record per CDR3 protein comes from TCRdb applying MiXCR to the reads. The table lists some 310,000 distinct CDR3 sequences, 20% to 30% of them singletons, with roughly 13% in the top ten. No cognate antigen is known for these TCRs. The material sequenced was cultured PBMCs, taken from culture after CMV antigen stimulation. These receptors originate from a human donor in good health (CMV status not recorded). Some clones in this sample may be carry-over from other donors' samples.

This clonotype occurred a few times. The chain combines TRBV25-1 with TRBJ1-2; D remains ambiguous. The V gene lost 1 base and the J gene lost 6 bases, with 6 bases spanning the gap. CDR3 size: 12 residues. CDR1 and CDR2 (germline): MGHDK, SYGVNS. The CDR3 region is CASSELVDGYTF. The CDR3 bases are TGTGCCAGCAGTGAATTGGTTGATGGCTACACCTTC.

Ten or more counts support this clonotype. V usage is TRBV6-1 and J usage is TRBJ1-5, with TRBD1 as a possible D gene (5 bases). The CDR3 consists of 18 residues. Trimming removed 3 bases at V and 2 bases at J, with 20 bases between. Germline V gives CDR1 MNHNS, CDR2 SASEGT. CDR3 sequence (DNA): TGTGCCAGCAGTGACACTCGGGGGGTTGGTGTTGGCAATCAGCCCCAGCATTTT. Encoded protein: CASSDTRGVGVGNQPQHF.

CDR3 in amino acids: CASSSLLAGAHFGTDTQYF. As DNA, the CDR3 is TGTGCCAGCAGCTCCCTCCTAGCGGGAGCCCATTTCGGGACAGATACGCAGTATTTT. The chain links TRBV7-6 to TRBJ2-3, with TRBD2 identical over 10 bases. Germline CDR1 and CDR2: SGHVS and FNYEAQ. The CDR3 contains 19 residues. The V and J ends lost 4 bases and 3 bases, in that order; junction bases with no gene match: 16.

This chain links TRBV6-2 or TRBV6-3 with TRBJ2-5; 11 bases align to TRBD2. V lost 6 bases, J lost 4 bases, and 4 bases stayed unmatched. The CDR3 totals 14 residues. Germline V gives CDR1 MNHEY, CDR2 SVGEGT. The chain's CDR3 is CASSYGTSGETQYF. The CDR3 DNA follows: TGTGCCAGCAGCTACGGGACTAGCGGAGAGACCCAGTACTTC.

V is TRBV28 and J is TRBJ1-1; D is possibly TRBD1 (5 bases). The CDR3 contains 15 residues. Trimming pared 4 bases from V and 0 bases from J, leaving 12 bases between. Looked up from germline, CDR1 is MDHEN and CDR2 is SYDVKM. CDR3 nucleotides: TGTGCCAGCAGTTCGGCCGGACACTTGAACACTGAAGCTTTCTTT. Translation gives CASSSAGHLNTEAFF.

J is TRBJ2-3 and V is TRBV6-2 or TRBV6-3, with D perhaps TRBD2 (6 bases). Germline V lookup: CDR1 MNHEY, CDR2 SVGEGT. This CDR3 has 12 amino acids. The V gene lost 11 bases and the J gene lost 2 bases, with 11 bases spanning the gap. The CDR3 sequence is CAVRDFTDTQYF. In nucleotides, the CDR3 is TGTGCCGTCAGGGACTTCACAGATACGCAGTATTTT.

This chain joins TRBV6-2 or TRBV6-3 and TRBJ2-1; D is possibly TRBD2 (6 bases). Germline assignment: CDR1 MNHEY and CDR2 SVGEGT. Trimming removed 4 bases at V and 12 bases at J, with 31 bases between. The CDR3 runs to 18 residues. CDR3 DNA sequence: TGTGCCAGCAGTTCCCACCCGCAGGGAAGTGGCGGGACGGCGTGGCAGTTCTTC. As protein: CASSSHPQGSGGTAWQFF.

This clonotype was counted between two and nine times. The V call is TRBV10-1, the J call TRBJ2-3, with D uncertain. CDR1 is WNHNN and CDR2 is SYGVQD in the germline V gene (reference sequence). CDR3 size: 13 residues. The V end was cut by 0 bases, the J end by 5 bases, with 6 bases between. Here the CDR3 DNA reads TGCGCCAGCAGTGAGTCTTCTCGAGATACGCAGTATTTT. Translation gives CASSESSRDTQYF.

This clonotype appeared a few times. V gene TRBV7-6 combines with J gene TRBJ2-2; no definite D call. Germline CDR1 SGHVS, CDR2 FNYEAQ. The ends were cut back, 6 bases at V and 1 base at J, with 9 bases in the middle. CDR3 size: 14 residues. The CDR3 region has the DNA TGTGCCAGCAGTTCTTCCCTGAACACCGGGGAGCTGTTTTTT. Amino acids: CASSSSLNTGELFF.

This clonotype has ten or more counts. The chain uses TRBV28 and TRBJ2-5; TRBD1 is a possible D gene (6 bases). The V end lost 7 bases, the J end lost 0 bases, and 15 bases lay between the germline ends. The CDR3 has 15 amino acids. Germline V lookup: CDR1 MDHEN, CDR2 SYDVKM. The CDR3 loop reads CASTDRRWYQETQYF. The DNA of the CDR3 is TGTGCCAGCACCGACAGGAGATGGTACCAAGAGACCCAGTACTTC.

Remarks on this clonotype: A read error is possible here, since a much larger clone lies one base away. V is TRBV29-1 and J is TRBJ2-3; maybe TRBD2 (6 bases). This CDR3 contains 10 residues. Germline CDR1 SQVTM, CDR2 ANQGSEA. The germline V and J ends were trimmed by 4 bases and 10 bases, with 9 bases remaining between them. The CDR3 nucleotides read TGCAGCGTTGCGGAGGGTGCGCAGTATTTT. Protein sequence: CSVAEGAQYF.

This clonotype occurred many times. This chain joins TRBV7-3 and TRBJ2-7; TRBD2 aligns across 12 bases. The CDR3 length is 15 residues. Germline lookup yields CDR1 SGHTA and CDR2 FQGTGA. V lost 5 bases and J lost 5; bases outside the gene matches: 7. The CDR3 DNA follows: TGTGCCAGCAGCATTAGACTAGCGGGAGCCCACGAGCAGTACTTC. This sequence encodes CASSIRLAGAHEQYF.

This chain joins TRBV11-3 and TRBJ2-3; 8 nucleotides agree with TRBD1. The CDR3 totals 15 residues. The germline V gene has CDR1 SGHNT and CDR2 YENEEA. Trimming took 1 base from V and 5 from J; bases not matched to a gene: 5. The CDR3 here is CASSLGQGTEDTQYF. The CDR3 coding sequence is TGTGCCAGCAGCTTAGGACAGGGGACTGAAGATACGCAGTATTTT.